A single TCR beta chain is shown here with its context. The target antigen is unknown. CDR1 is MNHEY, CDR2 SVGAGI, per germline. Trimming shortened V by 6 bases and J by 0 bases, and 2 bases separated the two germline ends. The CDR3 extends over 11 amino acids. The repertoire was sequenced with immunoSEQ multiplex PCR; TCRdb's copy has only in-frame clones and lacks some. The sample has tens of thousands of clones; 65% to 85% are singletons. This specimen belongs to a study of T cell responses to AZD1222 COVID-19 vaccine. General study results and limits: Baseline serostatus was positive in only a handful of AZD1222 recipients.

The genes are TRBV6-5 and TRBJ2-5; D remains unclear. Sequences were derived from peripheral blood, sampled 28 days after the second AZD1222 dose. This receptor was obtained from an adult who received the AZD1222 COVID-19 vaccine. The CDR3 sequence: CASRHQETQYF. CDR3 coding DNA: TGTGCCAGCAGACACCAAGAGACCCAGTACTTC.